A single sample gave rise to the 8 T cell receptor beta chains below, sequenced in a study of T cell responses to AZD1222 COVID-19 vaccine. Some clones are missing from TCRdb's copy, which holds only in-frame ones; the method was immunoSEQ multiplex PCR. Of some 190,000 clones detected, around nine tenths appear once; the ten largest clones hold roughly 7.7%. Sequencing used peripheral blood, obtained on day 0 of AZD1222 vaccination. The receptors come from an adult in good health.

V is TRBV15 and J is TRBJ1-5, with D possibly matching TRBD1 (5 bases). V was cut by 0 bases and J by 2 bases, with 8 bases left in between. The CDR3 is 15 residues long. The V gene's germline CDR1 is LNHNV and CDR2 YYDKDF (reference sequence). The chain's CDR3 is CATSRDQGRNQPQHF. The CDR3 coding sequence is TGTGCCACCAGCAGAGATCAGGGACGCAATCAGCCCCAGCATTTT. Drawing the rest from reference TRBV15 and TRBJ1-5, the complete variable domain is DAMVIQNPRYQVTQFGKPVTLSCSQTLNHNVMYWYQQKSSQAPKLLFHYYDKDFNNEADTPDNFQSRRPNTSFCFLDIRSPGLGDTAMYLCATSRDQGRNQPQHFGDGTRLSIL.

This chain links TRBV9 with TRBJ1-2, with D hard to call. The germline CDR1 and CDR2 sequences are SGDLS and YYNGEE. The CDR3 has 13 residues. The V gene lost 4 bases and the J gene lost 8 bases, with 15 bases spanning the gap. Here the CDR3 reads CASSSGGAGGYTF. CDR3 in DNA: TGTGCCAGCAGCTCCGGTGGAGCGGGCGGCTACACCTTC.

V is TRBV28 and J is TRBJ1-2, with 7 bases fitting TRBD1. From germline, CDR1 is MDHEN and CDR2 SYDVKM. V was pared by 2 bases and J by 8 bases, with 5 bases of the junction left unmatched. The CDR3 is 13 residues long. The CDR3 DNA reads TGTGCCAGCAGTTTAACTGCCAGGGGGGGCTACACCTTC. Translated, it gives CASSLTARGGYTF.

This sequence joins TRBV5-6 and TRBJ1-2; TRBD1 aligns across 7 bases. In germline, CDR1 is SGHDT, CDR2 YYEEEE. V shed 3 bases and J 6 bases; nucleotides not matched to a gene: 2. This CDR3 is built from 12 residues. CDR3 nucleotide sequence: TGTGCCAGCAGCTCCGGGACAGATGGCTACACCTTC. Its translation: CASSSGTDGYTF. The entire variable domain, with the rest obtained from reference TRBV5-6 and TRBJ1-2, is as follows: DAGVTQSPTHLIKTRGQQVTLRCSPKSGHDTVSWYQQALGQGPQFIFQYYEEEERQRGNFPDRFSGHQFPNYSSELNVNALLLGDSALYLCASSSGTDGYTFGSGTRLTVV.

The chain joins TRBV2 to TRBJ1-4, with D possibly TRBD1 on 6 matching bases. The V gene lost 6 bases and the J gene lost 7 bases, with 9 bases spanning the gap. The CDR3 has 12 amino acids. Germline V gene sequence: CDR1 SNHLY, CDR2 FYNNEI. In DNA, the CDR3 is TGTGCCAGCAGGAGGGGGAGTGAAAAACTGTTTTTT. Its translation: CASRRGSEKLFF.

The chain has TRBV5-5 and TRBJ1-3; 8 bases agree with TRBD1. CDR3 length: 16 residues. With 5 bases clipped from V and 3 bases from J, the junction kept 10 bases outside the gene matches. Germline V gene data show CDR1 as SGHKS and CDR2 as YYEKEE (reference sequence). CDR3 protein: CASRPGTGTFGNTIYF. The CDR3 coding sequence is TGTGCCAGCAGACCCGGGACAGGAACCTTTGGAAACACCATATATTTT. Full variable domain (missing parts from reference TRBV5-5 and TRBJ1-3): DAGVTQSPTHLIKTRGQQVTLRCSPISGHKSVSWYQQVLGQGPQFIFQYYEKEERGRGNFPDRFSARQFPNYSSELNVNALLLGDSALYLCASRPGTGTFGNTIYFGEGSWLTVV.

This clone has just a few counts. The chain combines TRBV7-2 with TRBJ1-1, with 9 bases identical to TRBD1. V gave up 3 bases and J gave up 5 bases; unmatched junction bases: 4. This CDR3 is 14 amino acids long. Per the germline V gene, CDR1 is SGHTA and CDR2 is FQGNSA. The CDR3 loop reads CASSFGQGWTEAFF. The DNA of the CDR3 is TGTGCCAGCAGCTTTGGACAGGGGTGGACTGAAGCTTTCTTT.

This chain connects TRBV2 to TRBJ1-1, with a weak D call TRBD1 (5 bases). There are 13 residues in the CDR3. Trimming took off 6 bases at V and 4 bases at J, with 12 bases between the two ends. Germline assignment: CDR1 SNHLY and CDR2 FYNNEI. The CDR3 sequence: CASSREESTEAFF. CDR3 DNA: TGTGCCAGCAGCAGGGAGGAGAGCACTGAAGCTTTCTTT.